The 14 T cell receptor beta chains in this list originate from one sample, sequenced in a study of blood T cell repertoires in COVID-19. Using immunoSEQ multiplex PCR, the repertoire was profiled, and TCRdb retains in-frame clones only, with some absent. Of 110,000 or so clones in the sample, 86% were seen once. Sequencing was performed on peripheral blood. The receptors were gathered from a man between 65 and 79 years old who had recovered from COVID-19.

The chain has TRBV7-6 and TRBJ1-3, with D possibly TRBD1 on 6 matching bases. Per germline, CDR1 SGHVS and CDR2 FNYEAQ. Trimming removed 5 bases at V and 4 bases at J, with 15 bases between. The CDR3 covers 15 residues. CDR3 nucleotide sequence: TGTGCCAGCAGCCTCGGGACACATACAGGAAACACCATATATTTT. Amino acids: CASSLGTHTGNTIYF.

J is TRBJ2-1 and V is TRBV10-3, with 9 bases aligning to TRBD2. Germline trimming cut 5 bases from V and 6 bases from J; bases unmatched to any gene: 8. The CDR3 spans 15 residues. Germline loops: CDR1 ENHRY, CDR2 SYGVKD. Written as DNA, the CDR3 is TGTGCCATCAGTATTAGCGGGAGAGTTGGCAATGAGCAGTTCTTC. Protein sequence: CAISISGRVGNEQFF.

The V call is TRBV5-1, the J call TRBJ1-1; maybe TRBD1 (6 bases). Per the germline V gene, CDR1 is SGHRS and CDR2 is YFSETQ. Trimming stripped 4 bases from V and 1 base from J, with 11 bases between. The CDR3 is 14 amino acids. The CDR3, as DNA: TGCGCCAGCAGCCTGGCGACAGGGAACACTGAAGCTTTCTTT. Translation gives CASSLATGNTEAFF.

The chain joins TRBV20-1 to TRBJ1-5; D unresolved. V lost 3 bases to trimming and J lost 1 base, with 7 bases between them. Germline CDR1 and CDR2: DFQATT and SNEGSKA (reference sequence). This CDR3 has 13 residues. The CDR3 DNA follows: TGCAGTGCTAGTTTCATCAGCAATCAGCCCCAGCATTTT. Translated: CSASFISNQPQHF.

The rearrangement uses TRBV7-2 and TRBJ2-7; 7 nucleotides align to TRBD1. In germline, CDR1 is SGHTA, CDR2 FQGNSA. V shed 3 bases and J 2 bases; nucleotides not matched to a gene: 7. CDR3 length: 15 residues. This CDR3 is CASSLDRGGPYEQYF. The CDR3 bases are TGTGCCAGCAGCTTGGACAGAGGGGGCCCCTACGAGCAGTACTTC.

This sequence joins TRBV28 and TRBJ2-2; 11 bases are a match to TRBD2. The CDR3 loop spans 17 amino acids. Germline CDR1 reads MDHEN; CDR2 reads SYDVKM. Trimming removed 4 bases from V and 2 bases from J; junction bases left unmatched: 6. The CDR3 loop reads CASSYLSGRGNTGELFF. CDR3 sequence (DNA): TGTGCCAGCAGTTACCTTAGCGGGAGGGGAAACACCGGGGAGCTGTTTTTT.

The gene calls are TRBV9 and TRBJ1-2; 8 nucleotides align to TRBD1. The ends lost 3 bases at V and 4 bases at J; junction bases unmatched: 5. The CDR3 is 14 amino acids. Germline V gene data show CDR1 as SGDLS and CDR2 as YYNGEE. This chain's CDR3 is CASSAGQGAYGYTF. CDR3 nucleotide sequence: TGTGCCAGCAGCGCTGGACAGGGTGCCTATGGCTACACCTTC.

This clone was detected once. The chain recombines TRBV7-8 with TRBJ2-3, with D uncertain. The CDR3 is made up of 15 amino acids. The germline CDR1 and CDR2 sequences are SGHVS and FQNEAQ. Trimming pared 2 bases from V and 6 bases from J, leaving 15 bases between. CDR3 coding DNA: TGTGCCAGCAGCTTATTTGCGGTACCTAGGGATACGCAGTATTTT. Its protein is CASSLFAVPRDTQYF.

V and J are TRBV4-2 and TRBJ1-2; D is undetermined. The CDR3 spans 15 residues. Looked up from germline, CDR1 is LGHNA and CDR2 is YNFKEQ. V was shortened by 0 bases and J by 4 bases, with 12 bases between the two germline ends. As DNA, the CDR3 is TGTGCCAGCAGCCAAGACCATGGAGTCCTCTATGGCTACACCTTC. Its translation is CASSQDHGVLYGYTF.

The V call is TRBV10-2, the J call TRBJ1-1; 8 positions match TRBD1. V dropped 11 bases and J dropped 5; count of bases not matched to a gene: 10. This CDR3 is built from 13 residues. CDR1 and CDR2 from the germline V gene are WSHSY and SAAADI. CDR3 residues: CAARPTGDTEAFF. For the CDR3, the DNA is TGCGCCGCCCGGCCGACAGGGGATACTGAAGCTTTCTTT.

The chain employs TRBV3-1 (or the pseudogene TRBV3-2) and TRBJ2-1; the match to TRBD1 covers 9 bases. J gave up 4 bases and V 4 bases, and 5 bases lay outside the gene matches. Germline loops: CDR1 LGHDT, CDR2 YNNKEL (reference sequence). This CDR3 region has 15 residues. In nucleotides, the CDR3 is TGTGCCAGCAGCCCCCCCGGACAGGGGTACAATGAGCAGTTCTTC. Translation: CASSPPGQGYNEQFF.

The chain joins TRBV11-2 to TRBJ2-7, with 10 bases lining up with TRBD1. Germline lookup yields CDR1 SGHAT and CDR2 FQNNGV. The CDR3 is 18 amino acids. The ends lost 1 base at V and 4 bases at J; junction bases unmatched: 13. CDR3 sequence: CASSLGPYAGQGKYEQYF. In DNA form, the CDR3 reads TGTGCCAGCAGCTTAGGCCCATATGCGGGACAGGGGAAATACGAGCAGTACTTC.

V usage is TRBV3-1 (or the pseudogene TRBV3-2) and J usage is TRBJ2-1; D may be TRBD1 (6 bases). The germline V gene encodes CDR1 LGHDT and CDR2 YNNKEL (reference sequence). V lost 4 bases and J 1 base, leaving 14 bases between the germline ends. The CDR3 runs to 16 residues. CDR3 sequence reads: CASSLRDTLSYNEQFF. DNA of the CDR3: TGTGCCAGCAGCCTCCGGGACACTCTTTCCTACAATGAGCAGTTCTTC.

The chain carries TRBV4-2 and TRBJ1-1; D possibly corresponds to TRBD1 (5 bases). In germline, CDR1 is LGHNA, CDR2 YNFKEQ. CDR3 length: 13 residues. Trimming pared 0 bases from V and 11 bases from J, leaving 13 bases between. Written as DNA, the CDR3 is TGTGCCAGCAGCCAAGAAGGGGCGGTGGAGGCTTTCTTT. Translation: CASSQEGAVEAFF.